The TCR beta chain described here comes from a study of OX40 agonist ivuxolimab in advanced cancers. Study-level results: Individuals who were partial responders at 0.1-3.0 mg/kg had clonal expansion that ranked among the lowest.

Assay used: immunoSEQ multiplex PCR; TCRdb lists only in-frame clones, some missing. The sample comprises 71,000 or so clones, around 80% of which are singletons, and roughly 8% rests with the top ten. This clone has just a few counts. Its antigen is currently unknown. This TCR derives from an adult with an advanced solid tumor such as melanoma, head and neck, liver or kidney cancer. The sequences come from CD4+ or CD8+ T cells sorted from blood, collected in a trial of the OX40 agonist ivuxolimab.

The CDR3 reads CASSSYRTPNYEQYV. CDR3 sequence (DNA): TGTGCCAGCAGCTCCTACCGGACACCCAACTACGAGCAGTACGTC. The rearrangement uses TRBV28 and TRBJ2-7; D perhaps matches TRBD1 (5 bases). CDR1 and CDR2 from the germline V gene are MDHEN and SYDVKM. V lost 6 bases and J 3 bases, leaving 18 bases between the germline ends. This CDR3 comprises 15 residues.